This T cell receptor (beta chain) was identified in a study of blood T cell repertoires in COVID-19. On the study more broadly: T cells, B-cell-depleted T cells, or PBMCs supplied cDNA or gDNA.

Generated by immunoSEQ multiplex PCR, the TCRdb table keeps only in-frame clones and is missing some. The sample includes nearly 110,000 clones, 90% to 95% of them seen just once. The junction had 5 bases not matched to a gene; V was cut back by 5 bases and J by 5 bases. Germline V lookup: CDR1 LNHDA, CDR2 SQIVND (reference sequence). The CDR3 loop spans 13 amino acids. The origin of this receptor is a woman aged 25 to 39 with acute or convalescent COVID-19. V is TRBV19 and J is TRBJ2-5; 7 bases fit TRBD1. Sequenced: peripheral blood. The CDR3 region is CASSPRQGETQYF. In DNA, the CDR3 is TGTGCCAGTAGTCCCCGACAGGGTGAGACCCAGTACTTC.